The table lists the clone carrying this T cell receptor (beta chain) with a few counts. V trimming: 5 bases; J trimming: 2 bases; junction bases outside the gene matches: 4. CDR1 and CDR2 from the germline V gene are MDHEN and SYDVKM. CDR3 length: 16 residues. TCRdb redid the calling of the RT-PCR reads with MiXCR, one entry per CDR3 protein. The table lists about 680,000 distinct CDR3 sequences, around 14% of them singletons. The sequenced material came from memory CD4+ T cells from blood. This clonotype originated in a female donor in good health, serving as a healthy control. V and J are TRBV28 and TRBJ2-3, with 13 positions matching TRBD2. The CDR3 DNA is TGTGCCAGCAGTACTAGCGGGAGGGGGAACACAGATACGCAGTATTTT. It encodes CASSTSGRGNTDTQYF.